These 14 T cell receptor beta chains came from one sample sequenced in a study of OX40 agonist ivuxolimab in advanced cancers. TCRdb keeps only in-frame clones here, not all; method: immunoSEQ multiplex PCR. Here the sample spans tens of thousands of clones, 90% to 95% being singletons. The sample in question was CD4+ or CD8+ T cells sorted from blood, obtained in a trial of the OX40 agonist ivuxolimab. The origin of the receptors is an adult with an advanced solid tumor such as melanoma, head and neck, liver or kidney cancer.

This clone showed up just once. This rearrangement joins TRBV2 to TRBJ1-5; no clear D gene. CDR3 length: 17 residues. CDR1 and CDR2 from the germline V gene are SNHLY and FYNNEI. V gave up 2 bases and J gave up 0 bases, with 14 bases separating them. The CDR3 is CASSETWAEYSNQPQHF. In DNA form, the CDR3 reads TGTGCCAGCAGTGAAACGTGGGCAGAATATAGCAATCAGCCCCAGCATTTT.

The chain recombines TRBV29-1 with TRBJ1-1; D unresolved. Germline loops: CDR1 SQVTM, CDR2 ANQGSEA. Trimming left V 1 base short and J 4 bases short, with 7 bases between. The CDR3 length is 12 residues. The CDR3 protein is CSVEGDLTEAFF. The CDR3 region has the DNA TGCAGCGTTGAAGGGGATCTCACTGAAGCTTTCTTT.

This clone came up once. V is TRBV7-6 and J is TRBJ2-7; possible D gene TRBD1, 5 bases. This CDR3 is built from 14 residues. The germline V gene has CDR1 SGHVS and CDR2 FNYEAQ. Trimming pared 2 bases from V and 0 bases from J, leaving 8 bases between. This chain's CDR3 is CASSLTDSSYEQYF. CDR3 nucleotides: TGTGCCAGCAGCTTAACCGACAGCTCCTACGAGCAGTACTTC.

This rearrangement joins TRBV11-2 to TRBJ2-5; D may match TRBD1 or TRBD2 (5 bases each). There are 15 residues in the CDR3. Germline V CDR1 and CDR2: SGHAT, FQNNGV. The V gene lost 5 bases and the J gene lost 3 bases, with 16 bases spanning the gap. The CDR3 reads CASSRTGWGKETQYF. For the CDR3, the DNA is TGTGCCAGCAGCCGGACCGGGTGGGGGAAAGAGACCCAGTACTTC.

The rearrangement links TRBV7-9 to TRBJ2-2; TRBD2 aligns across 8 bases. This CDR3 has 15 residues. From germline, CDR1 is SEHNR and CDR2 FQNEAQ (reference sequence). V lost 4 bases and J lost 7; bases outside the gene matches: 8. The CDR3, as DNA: TGTGCCAGCAGCTCTAGCGGGCAGAAGGGCGGGGAGCTGTTTTTT. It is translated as CASSSSGQKGGELFF.

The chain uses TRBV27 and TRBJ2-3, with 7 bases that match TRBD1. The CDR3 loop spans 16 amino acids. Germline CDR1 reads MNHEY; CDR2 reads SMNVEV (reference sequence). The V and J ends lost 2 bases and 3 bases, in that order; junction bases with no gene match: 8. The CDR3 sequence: CASSLSPAGGTDTQYF. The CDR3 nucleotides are TGTGCCAGCAGTTTAAGCCCGGCAGGGGGTACAGATACGCAGTATTTT.

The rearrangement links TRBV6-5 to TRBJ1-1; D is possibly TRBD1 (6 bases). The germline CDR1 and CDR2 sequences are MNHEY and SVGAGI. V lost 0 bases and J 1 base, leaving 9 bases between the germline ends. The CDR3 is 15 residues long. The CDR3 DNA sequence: TGTGCCAGCAGTTACTCGAGCAGGGGGAACACTGAAGCTTTCTTT. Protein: CASSYSSRGNTEAFF.

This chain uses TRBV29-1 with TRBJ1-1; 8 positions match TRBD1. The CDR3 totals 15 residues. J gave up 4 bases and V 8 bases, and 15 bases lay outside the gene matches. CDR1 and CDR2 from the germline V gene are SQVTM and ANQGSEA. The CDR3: CSTPAAGGAGTEAFF. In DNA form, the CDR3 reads TGCAGCACTCCCGCGGCAGGGGGCGCGGGCACTGAAGCTTTCTTT. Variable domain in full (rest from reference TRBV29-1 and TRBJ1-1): SAVISQKPSRDICQRGTSLTIQCQVDSQVTMMFWYRQQPGQSLTLIATANQGSEATYESGFVIDKFPISRPNLTFSTLTVSNMSPEDSSIYLCSTPAAGGAGTEAFFGQGTRLTVV.

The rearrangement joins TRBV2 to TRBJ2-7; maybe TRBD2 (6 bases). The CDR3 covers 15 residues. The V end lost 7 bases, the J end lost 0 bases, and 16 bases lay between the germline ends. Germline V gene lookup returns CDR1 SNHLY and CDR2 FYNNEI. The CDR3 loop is CASTTGGSLSYEQYF. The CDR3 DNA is TGTGCCAGCACCACCGGGGGAAGTCTCTCCTACGAGCAGTACTTC.

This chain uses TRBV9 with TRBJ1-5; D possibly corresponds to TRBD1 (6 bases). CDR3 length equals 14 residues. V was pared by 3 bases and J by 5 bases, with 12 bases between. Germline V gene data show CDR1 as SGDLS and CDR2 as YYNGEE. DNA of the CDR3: TGTGCCAGCAGCGCCACAGGGTCTCATCAGCCCCAGCATTTT. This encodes CASSATGSHQPQHF.

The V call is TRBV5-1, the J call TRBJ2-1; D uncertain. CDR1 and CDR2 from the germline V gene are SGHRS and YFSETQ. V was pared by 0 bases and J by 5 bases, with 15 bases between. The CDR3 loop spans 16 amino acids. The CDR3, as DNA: TGCGCCAGCAGCTTGGCGGACGGCGCTTCCCACAATGAGCAGTTCTTC. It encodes CASSLADGASHNEQFF.

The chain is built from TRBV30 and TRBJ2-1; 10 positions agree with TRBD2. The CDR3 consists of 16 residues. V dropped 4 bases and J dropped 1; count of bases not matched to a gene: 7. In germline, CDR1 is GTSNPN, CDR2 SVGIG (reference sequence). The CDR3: CAWISSTSGSYNEQFF. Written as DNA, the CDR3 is TGTGCCTGGATCTCGTCGACTAGCGGGTCCTACAATGAGCAGTTCTTC.

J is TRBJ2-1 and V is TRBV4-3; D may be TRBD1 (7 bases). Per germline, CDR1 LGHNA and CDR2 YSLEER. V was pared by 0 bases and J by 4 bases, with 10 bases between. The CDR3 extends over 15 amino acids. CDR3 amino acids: CASSQDAGGYNEQFF. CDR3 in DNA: TGCGCCAGCAGCCAAGATGCAGGGGGGTACAATGAGCAGTTCTTC.

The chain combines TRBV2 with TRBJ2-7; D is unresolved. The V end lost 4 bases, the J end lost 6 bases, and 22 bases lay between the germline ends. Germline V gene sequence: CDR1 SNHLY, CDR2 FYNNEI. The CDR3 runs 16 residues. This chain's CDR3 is CASSGSNSNLFGEQYF. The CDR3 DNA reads TGTGCCAGCAGTGGCTCCAATTCCAACTTATTTGGCGAGCAGTACTTC.